Each of the 18 T cell receptor beta chains below was sequenced from the same sample in a study of T cells after yellow fever vaccination. TCRdb reprocessed the 5' RACE reads with MiXCR, giving one entry per CDR3 protein. The table has fewer than 350,000 distinct CDR3 sequences, 8.7% seen once. The sequencing here drew on PBMCs, taken on the day of the first yellow fever vaccination. The source of these receptors is a man aged 18 to 29 who received the YFV17D yellow fever vaccine.

This rearrangement joins TRBV5-5 to TRBJ2-7; 7 bases line up with TRBD2. The CDR3 extends over 14 amino acids. The J segment lost 4 bases and the V segment lost 4 bases, leaving 8 bases of the junction unmatched. The germline CDR1 and CDR2 sequences are SGHKS and YYEKEE (reference sequence). This chain's CDR3 is CASSNPGTTYEQYF. Here the CDR3 DNA reads TGTGCCAGCAGCAACCCCGGGACTACTTACGAGCAGTACTTC.

A few counts support this clonotype. This chain joins TRBV5-1 and TRBJ2-3, with D possibly matching TRBD2 (5 bases). Trimming stripped 8 bases from V and 1 base from J, with 11 bases between. The CDR3 contains 13 residues. Germline-derived CDR1 and CDR2 are SGHRS and YFSETQ. The CDR3 here is CASGLFGTDTQYF. The CDR3 bases are TGCGCCAGTGGACTGTTCGGCACAGATACGCAGTATTTT.

The V and J genes are TRBV5-1 and TRBJ2-1, with D perhaps given as TRBD1 or TRBD2 (5 bases each). Germline CDR1 SGHRS, CDR2 YFSETQ. The CDR3 spans 14 residues. Trimming took 0 bases from V and 8 from J, leaving 12 bases between them. CDR3 in DNA: TGCGCCAGCAGCTTGGATGCAGGGACGGATGAGCAGTTCTTC. Its translation: CASSLDAGTDEQFF.

The chain couples TRBV7-9 to TRBJ1-1, with D perhaps TRBD1 (6 bases). V was shortened by 4 bases and J by 1 base, with 16 bases between the two germline ends. The V gene's germline CDR1 is SEHNR and CDR2 FQNEAQ (reference sequence). The CDR3 loop spans 16 amino acids. Here the CDR3 DNA reads TGTGCCAGCAGCTGGGGGGGCAGCCGGACGAACACTGAAGCTTTCTTT. Its translation: CASSWGGSRTNTEAFF.

This clonotype was recorded many times. The rearrangement joins TRBV7-2 to TRBJ2-1, with 11 bases matching TRBD2. The CDR3 covers 19 residues. V dropped 2 bases and J dropped 4; count of bases not matched to a gene: 13. The germline V gene encodes CDR1 SGHTA and CDR2 FQGNSA. In DNA, the CDR3 is TGTGCCAGCAGCTTACTAGCGGGGGGCCATCTAAGGCCTTACAATGAGCAGTTCTTC. The encoded protein is CASSLLAGGHLRPYNEQFF. The variable domain in full, completed from reference TRBV7-2 and TRBJ2-1, reads GAGVSQSPSNKVTEKGKDVELRCDPISGHTALYWYRQSLGQGLEFLIYFQGNSAPDKSGLPSDRFSAERTGGSVSTLTIQRTQQEDSAVYLCASSLLAGGHLRPYNEQFFGPGTRLTVL.

In its sample, this clonotype was seen a few times. The gene calls are TRBV12-3 or TRBV12-4 and TRBJ1-2, with a possible D match to TRBD1 (5 bases). The CDR3 extends over 14 amino acids. Deletions cut 8 bases from V and 6 bases from J, with 19 bases between. CDR3 sequence reads: CASVAGVPSDGYTF. DNA for the CDR3: TGTGCCAGCGTGGCGGGGGTCCCTAGTGATGGCTACACCTTC.

V gene TRBV7-2 combines with J gene TRBJ2-3, with TRBD2 matching over 7 bases. This CDR3 contains 15 residues. Germline trimming cut 10 bases from V and 0 bases from J; bases unmatched to any gene: 10. Germline CDR1 and CDR2: SGHTA and FQGNSA. CDR3 bases: TGTGCCAAGGGAGGGCGGGGGACCAGCACAGATACGCAGTATTTT. It encodes CAKGGRGTSTDTQYF.

This clonotype has only a few counts. The V call is TRBV6-1, the J call TRBJ1-3; D gene uncertain. V dropped 6 bases and J dropped 0 bases, with 12 bases sitting between them. Germline lookup yields CDR1 MNHNS and CDR2 SASEGT. CDR3 length: 15 amino acids. The DNA of the CDR3 is TGTGCCAGCAGCGATCACAACAGCTCTGGAAACACCATATATTTT. Translated: CASSDHNSSGNTIYF.

This clonotype showed up many times. The CDR3 DNA reads TGTGCCAGCAGCGAGGCGGGTCCCCCCTACGAGCAGTACTTC. It encodes CASSEAGPPYEQYF. The chain links TRBV25-1 to TRBJ2-7; possible D gene TRBD2, 5 bases. CDR1 MGHDK and CDR2 SYGVNS come from the germline V gene. V lost 6 bases to trimming and J lost 2 bases, with 14 bases between them. CDR3 length: 14 amino acids.

This clonotype was counted between two and nine times. The V gene is TRBV7-2, the J gene TRBJ2-7; D is uncertain. V lost 7 bases, J lost 0 bases, and 10 bases lay in between. This CDR3 has 13 residues. Looked up from germline, CDR1 is SGHTA and CDR2 is FQGNSA. The CDR3 DNA sequence: TGTGCCAGCACCAGTATAAGCTCCTACGAGCAGTACTTC. It yields the protein CASTSISSYEQYF.

This clonotype came up a few times. The genes are TRBV20-1 and TRBJ2-3, with 11 positions matching TRBD2. Per the germline V gene, CDR1 is DFQATT and CDR2 is SNEGSKA (reference sequence). The J segment lost 3 bases and the V segment lost 3 bases, leaving 2 bases of the junction unmatched. This CDR3 comprises 14 residues. In DNA form, the CDR3 reads TGCAGTGCTAGCCGACTAGCGGGAACAGATACGCAGTATTTT. Translated, it gives CSASRLAGTDTQYF.

This clonotype was seen a handful of times. The chain joins TRBV7-2 to TRBJ2-5; D is possibly TRBD2 (7 bases). CDR1 is SGHTA, CDR2 FQGNSA, per germline. CDR3 length: 14 residues. V lost 6 bases, J lost 5 bases, and 16 bases lay in between. Here the CDR3 DNA reads TGTGCCAGCAGGGAGGGGGGGCGGTGGGAGACCCAGTACTTC. Amino acid sequence: CASREGGRWETQYF.

A few counts support this clonotype. The V and J genes are TRBV10-3 and TRBJ1-1, with a weak D call TRBD1 (5 bases). V was cut by 0 bases and J by 6 bases, with 11 bases left in between. Germline assignment: CDR1 ENHRY and CDR2 SYGVKD. The CDR3 sequence is 14 residues long. CDR3 sequence: CAISESEGTSEAFF. CDR3 in DNA: TGTGCCATCAGTGAGTCCGAGGGGACCTCTGAAGCTTTCTTT.

This clonotype was counted ten times or more. The chain is built from TRBV18 and TRBJ1-1; no definite D call. Germline V gene data show CDR1 as KGHSH and CDR2 as LQKENI. There are 14 residues in the CDR3. Trimming shortened V by 2 bases and J by 1 base, and 8 bases separated the two germline ends. CDR3 nucleotides: TGTGCCAGCTCACCAACGGCGACGAACACTGAAGCTTTCTTT. It encodes CASSPTATNTEAFF.

This clonotype appeared many times. This chain connects TRBV7-9 to TRBJ1-4; D perhaps matches TRBD1 (5 bases). CDR1 and CDR2 (germline): SEHNR, FQNEAQ (reference sequence). This CDR3 is 15 amino acids long. V gave up 5 bases and J gave up 2 bases, with 12 bases separating them. This chain's CDR3 is CASSPRQGTNEKLFF. The CDR3 DNA is TGTGCCAGCAGCCCCCGGCAGGGCACTAATGAAAAACTGTTTTTT.

This clonotype was counted only a few times. V gene TRBV5-4 combines with J gene TRBJ2-3; the match to TRBD2 covers 11 bases. CDR3 length: 16 amino acids. The V gene end was trimmed by 4 bases and the J gene end by 3 bases; junction bases not matched to a gene: 7. Germline V gene lookup returns CDR1 SGHNT and CDR2 YYREEE (reference sequence). In DNA form, the CDR3 reads TGTGCCAGCAGCCCAGTAGCGGGGGGGCCAACAGATACGCAGTATTTT. Residues: CASSPVAGGPTDTQYF.

This clonotype has a handful of counts. This chain links TRBV4-3 with TRBJ1-6; weak D call: TRBD1 (5 bases). The V and J ends lost 0 bases and 9 bases respectively, with 18 bases between them. Germline CDR1 LGHNA, CDR2 YSLEER. The CDR3 has 17 residues. The CDR3 DNA reads as TGCGCCAGCAGCCAAGATACCCTCGTCAGGGATGGTTCACCCCTCCACTTT. Protein sequence: CASSQDTLVRDGSPLHF.

This clonotype was detected a few times. The chain couples TRBV7-2 to TRBJ1-1; D ambiguous. This CDR3 region has 15 residues. V lost 0 bases and J lost 4, with 12 bases in between. Germline-derived CDR1 and CDR2 are SGHTA and FQGNSA. This chain's CDR3 is CASSLAGRGFTEAFF. The CDR3 region has the DNA TGTGCCAGCAGCTTAGCGGGTAGAGGGTTCACTGAAGCTTTCTTT.